This T cell receptor beta chain was obtained from a study of response to subunit inactivated influenza vaccine. In TCRdb, the RT-PCR reads were re-called with MiXCR into one record per CDR3 protein. The table includes about 570,000 distinct CDR3 sequences, roughly 12% detected once. This clonotype was observed a few times. In germline, CDR1 is MNHEY, CDR2 SVGAGI. Trimming took off 2 bases at V and 6 bases at J, with 17 bases between the two ends. The CDR3 is made up of 15 amino acids. These same data were also listed under a study on T cells expressing NK-cell markers. From that paper: TCR beta cDNA was made by 5'RACE template switching with UMIs.

Material: PBMCs from blood, obtained on the day of vaccination. V and J are TRBV6-5 and TRBJ2-7; the D is unclear. This TCR came from a man aged 50-60 years who received an inactivated influenza vaccine. The CDR3 loop is CASSYLDPLSGEQYF. DNA for the CDR3: TGTGCCAGCAGTTACCTGGACCCCCTTTCTGGCGAGCAGTACTTC.